This section outlines one TCR beta chain sequence together with its context. The antigen is not known. Individual cDNA molecules were tagged with unique molecular identifiers. TCRdb reprocessed the 5' RACE reads via MiXCR and lists one record per CDR3 protein. In the table there are 40,000 to 60,000 distinct CDR3 sequences, around 6.4% of which are singletons. Trimming took 2 bases from V and 6 from J, leaving 15 bases between them. Germline assignment: CDR1 SEHNR and CDR2 FQNEAQ (reference sequence). The CDR3 sequence is 15 residues long. This sample is drawn from a study of early T cells in non-severe SARS-CoV-2 infection. Study background: Bulk RNA taken from unsorted whole blood was sequenced, leaving chains unpaired. Study observations and caveats: Anti-spike CD8 responses were favored in VDJdb matching, and private and CD4 specificities were missed.

This receptor was taken from an adult who was a healthcare worker with PCR-confirmed SARS-CoV-2 infection or an uninfected control (not recorded which). The sequencing used whole blood, collected at baseline. The chain couples TRBV7-9 to TRBJ2-3, with no clear D. The CDR3 reads CASSLRRGPSDTQYF. CDR3 sequence (DNA): TGTGCCAGCAGCTTAAGGAGAGGTCCGTCCGATACGCAGTATTTT.